The sequence of this TCR beta chain was determined in a study of blood T cell repertoires in COVID-19. Study context: COVID-19 samples collected from the United States, Italy and Spain covered acute and convalescent phases.

Per the germline V gene, CDR1 is MNHEY and CDR2 is SVGAGI. The V segment lost 8 bases and the J segment 6 bases; nucleotides outside the gene matches: 9. The CDR3 runs 14 residues. Participants reported their clinical history, and cohort assignment relied on those reports. This clone appeared once. Measured with immunoSEQ multiplex PCR; TCRdb has only the in-frame clones, and not every one. The sample yields some 300,000 clones, about nine tenths seen once. The sample was PBMCs or T cells enriched from blood (not recorded which). The chain recombines TRBV6-5 with TRBJ1-5, with TRBD1 identical over 8 bases. The origin of this receptor is a woman aged 50 to 60 who had been exposed to COVID-19. Here the CDR3 DNA reads TGTGCCAGCGCGACAGGGGAAAGGGGTCAGCCCCAGCATTTT. This translates into CASATGERGQPQHF.